This TCR beta chain derives from a study of T cell clonotyping in hematopoietic cell transplantation. General study results and limits: Higher Inverse Simpson Index values in graft donor and pretransplant recipient predicted broader posttransplant TCR diversity. Cells were unsorted, so CD4 and CD8 contributions were not separated. Few recipient clonotypes overlapped donors; over 97% were de novo at given depth.

Germline CDR1 SGHAT, CDR2 FQNNGV. CDR3 length: 12 amino acids. The ends lost 5 bases at V and 8 bases at J; junction bases unmatched: 4. TCRdb keeps only in-frame clones here, not all; method: immunoSEQ multiplex PCR. The sample gives around 11,000 clones, approximately 88% of which show up once; more than 35% is in the top ten. Recipient blood drawn about 28 days pretransplant and days 30, 100, 180 after. Regarding this clone: Antigen unknown.

The receptor comes from a male patient aged 55 to 69 who had an allogeneic stem cell transplant from an unrelated donor, so the T cells may come from the graft donor. Some clones in this sample may be carry-over from other donors' samples. Sequencing used PBMCs, obtained 180 days after allogeneic stem cell transplant. The chain uses TRBV11-2 and TRBJ1-2; 8 bases map to TRBD1. CDR3 sequence reads: CASSPGTGGYTF. The CDR3 DNA reads TGTGCCAGCAGCCCCGGGACAGGCGGCTACACCTTC.